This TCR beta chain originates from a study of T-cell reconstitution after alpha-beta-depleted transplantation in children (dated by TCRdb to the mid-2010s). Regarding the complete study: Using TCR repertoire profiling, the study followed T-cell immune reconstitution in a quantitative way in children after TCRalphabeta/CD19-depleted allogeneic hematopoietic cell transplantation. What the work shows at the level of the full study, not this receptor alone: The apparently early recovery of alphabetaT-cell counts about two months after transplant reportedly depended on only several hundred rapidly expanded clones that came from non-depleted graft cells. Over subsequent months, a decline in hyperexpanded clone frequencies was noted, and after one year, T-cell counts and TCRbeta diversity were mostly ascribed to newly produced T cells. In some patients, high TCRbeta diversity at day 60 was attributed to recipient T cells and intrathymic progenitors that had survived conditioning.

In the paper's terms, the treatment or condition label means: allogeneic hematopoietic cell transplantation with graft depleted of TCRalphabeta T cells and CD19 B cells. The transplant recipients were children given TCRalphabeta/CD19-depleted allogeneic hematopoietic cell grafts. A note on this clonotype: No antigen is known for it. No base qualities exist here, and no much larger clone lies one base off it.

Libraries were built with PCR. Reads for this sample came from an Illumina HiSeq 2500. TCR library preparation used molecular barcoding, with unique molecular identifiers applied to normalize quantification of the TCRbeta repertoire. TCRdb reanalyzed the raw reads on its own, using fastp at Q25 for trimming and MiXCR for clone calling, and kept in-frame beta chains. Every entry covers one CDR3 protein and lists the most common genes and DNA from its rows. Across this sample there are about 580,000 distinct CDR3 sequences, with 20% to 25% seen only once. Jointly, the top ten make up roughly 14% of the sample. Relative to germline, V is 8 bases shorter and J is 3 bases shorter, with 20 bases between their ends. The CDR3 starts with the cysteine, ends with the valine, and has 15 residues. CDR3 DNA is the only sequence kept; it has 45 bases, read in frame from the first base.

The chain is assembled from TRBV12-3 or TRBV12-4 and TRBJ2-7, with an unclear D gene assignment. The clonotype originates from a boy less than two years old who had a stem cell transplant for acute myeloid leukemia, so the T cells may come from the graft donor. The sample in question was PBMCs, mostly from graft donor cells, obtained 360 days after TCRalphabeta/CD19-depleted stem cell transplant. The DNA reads TGTGCCAGCCCCCGCCCGGGTCGGTCTTTCTACGAGCAGTACGTC. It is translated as CASPRPGRSFYEQYV.